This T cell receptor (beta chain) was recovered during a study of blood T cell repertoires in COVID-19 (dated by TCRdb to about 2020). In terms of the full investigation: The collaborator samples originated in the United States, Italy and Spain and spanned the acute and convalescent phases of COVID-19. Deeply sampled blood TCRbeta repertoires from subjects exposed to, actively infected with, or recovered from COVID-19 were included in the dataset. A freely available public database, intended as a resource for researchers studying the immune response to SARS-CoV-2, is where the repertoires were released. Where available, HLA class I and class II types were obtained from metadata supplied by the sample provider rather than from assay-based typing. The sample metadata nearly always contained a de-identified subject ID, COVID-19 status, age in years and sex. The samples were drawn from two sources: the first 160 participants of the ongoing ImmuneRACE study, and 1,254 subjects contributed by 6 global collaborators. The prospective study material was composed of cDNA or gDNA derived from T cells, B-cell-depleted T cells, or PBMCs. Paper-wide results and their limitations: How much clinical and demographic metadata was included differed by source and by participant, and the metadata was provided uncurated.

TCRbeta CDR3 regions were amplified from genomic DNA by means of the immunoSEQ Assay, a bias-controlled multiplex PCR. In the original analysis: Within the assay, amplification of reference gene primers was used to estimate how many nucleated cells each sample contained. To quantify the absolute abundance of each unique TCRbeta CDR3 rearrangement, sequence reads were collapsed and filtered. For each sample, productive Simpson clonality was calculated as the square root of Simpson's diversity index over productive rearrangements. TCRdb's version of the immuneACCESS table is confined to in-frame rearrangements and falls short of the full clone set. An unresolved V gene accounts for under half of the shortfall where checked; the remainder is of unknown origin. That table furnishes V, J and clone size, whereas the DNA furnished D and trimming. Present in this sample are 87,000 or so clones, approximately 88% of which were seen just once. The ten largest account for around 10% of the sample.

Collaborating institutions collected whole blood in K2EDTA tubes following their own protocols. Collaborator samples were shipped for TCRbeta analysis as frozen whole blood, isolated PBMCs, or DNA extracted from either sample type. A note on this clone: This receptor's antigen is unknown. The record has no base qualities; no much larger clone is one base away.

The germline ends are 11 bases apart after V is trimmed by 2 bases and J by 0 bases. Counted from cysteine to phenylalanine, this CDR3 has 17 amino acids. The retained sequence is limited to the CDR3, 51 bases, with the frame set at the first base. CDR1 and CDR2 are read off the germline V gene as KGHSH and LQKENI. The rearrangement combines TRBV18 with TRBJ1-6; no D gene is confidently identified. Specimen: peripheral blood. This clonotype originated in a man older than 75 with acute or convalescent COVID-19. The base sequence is TGTGCCAGCTCACCATTAGCAGCGTTCTCCTATAATTCACCCCTCCACTTT. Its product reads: CASSPLAAFSYNSPLHF.